This TCR beta chain was observed in a study of T cells in Graves' hyperthyroidism and ophthalmopathy. RNA transcripts gave rise to amplified TCR beta CDR3 regions. The primer set for the first-round RT-PCR of the TCR CDR3 was HTBI. TCRdb used MiXCR to reprocess the multiplex PCR reads, holding one entry per CDR3 protein. The sample has roughly 500,000 distinct CDR3 sequences; around 22% are singletons. Each diagnosis drew on symptoms, thyroxine, TRAb, thyroid ultrasound and orbital computed tomography findings. The PBMCs had their origin in less than 13 ml of fresh peripheral blood. The table lists this clonotype with many counts. The source of this sequence is a woman aged 25 to 39 with Graves' ophthalmopathy. The sample taken for sequencing was blood.

The CDR3 region is CASSYVAGELFF. For the CDR3, the DNA is TGTGCCAGCAGTTACGTGGCCGGGGAGCTGTTTTTT. The chain uses TRBV6-5 and TRBJ2-2; D unresolved. Between the trimmed V and J ends, which lost 2 bases and 6 bases, there was a span of 4 bases. The germline CDR1 and CDR2 sequences are MNHEY and SVGAGI. The CDR3 length is 12 residues.